This passage covers 24 T cell receptor beta chains from one sample sequenced in a study of blood T cell repertoires in COVID-19 (dated by TCRdb to 2020 to 2022). Libraries were made using the immunoSEQ multiplex PCR assay. Sourced from immuneACCESS, this table was stored by TCRdb with only in-frame sequences that have V and J called. A share of the clones is absent; for the studies checked, an unresolved V gene accounts for under half, and the remainder has no known explanation. This sample comprises about 290,000 clones, around four fifths of them detected only once. The ten biggest clones cover around 4.2% of the sample. The sequenced material came from peripheral blood. These receptor sequences come from a woman in her forties or fifties with active or convalescent COVID-19.

The chain links TRBV5-4 to TRBJ1-2; 7 nucleotides agree with TRBD1. Germline V gives CDR1 SGHNT, CDR2 YYREEE (reference sequence). With 4 bases clipped from V and 4 bases from J, the junction kept 13 bases outside the gene matches. This CDR3 comprises 16 residues. This CDR3 is CASSPAQGRHSYGYTF. The CDR3 DNA follows: TGTGCCAGCAGCCCGGCACAGGGGCGTCACAGCTATGGCTACACCTTC.

This clone was picked up a small number of times. The CDR3, as DNA: TGTGCCAGCAGCCTCGTGCGGGACAATGAGCAGTTCTTC. This codes for CASSLVRDNEQFF. This rearrangement joins TRBV7-3 to TRBJ2-1; possibly TRBD2 for D (5 bases). Looked up from germline, CDR1 is SGHTA and CDR2 is FQGTGA. The CDR3 extends over 13 amino acids. V was cut by 5 bases and J by 5 bases, with 10 bases left in between.

V and J are TRBV30 and TRBJ1-1; 10 positions match TRBD1. Per germline, CDR1 GTSNPN and CDR2 SVGIG (reference sequence). V shed 3 bases, J shed 1 base, and the junction held 11 bases outside the gene matches. The CDR3 extends over 17 amino acids. The DNA for the CDR3 is TGTGCCTGGAGCGCCGGGACAGGGGATATCGGGAACACTGAAGCTTTCTTT. It encodes CAWSAGTGDIGNTEAFF.

The CDR3, as DNA: TGTGCCAGCAGCTTAAGGGGACAGGGGAACTACGAGCAGTACTTC. Translation: CASSLRGQGNYEQYF. The chain links TRBV7-3 to TRBJ2-7; TRBD1 matches 10 bases. Trimming cost V 1 base and J 3 bases; bases outside gene matches: 3. This CDR3 region has 15 residues. Per germline, CDR1 SGHTA and CDR2 FQGTGA.

The chain employs TRBV5-6 and TRBJ1-5, with 10 positions matching TRBD1. The germline gives CDR1 SGHDT, CDR2 YYEEEE. The CDR3 spans 15 residues. Losses at the gene ends were 4 bases for V and 4 bases for J; bases not matched to a gene: 5. CDR3 in amino acids: CASSLMGQGNQPQHF. The CDR3, as DNA: TGTGCCAGCAGCCTAATGGGACAGGGGAATCAGCCCCAGCATTTT.

Here the CDR3 DNA reads TGTGCCAGTAGTATACCCCGGACAGGGTATAATGGCTACACCTTC. Its translation: CASSIPRTGYNGYTF. The V call is TRBV19, the J call TRBJ1-2, with 8 bases aligning to TRBD1. CDR3 length: 15 residues. V lost 2 bases, J lost 6 bases, and 8 bases stayed unmatched. Germline CDR1 LNHDA, CDR2 SQIVND (reference sequence).

The V call is TRBV9, the J call TRBJ2-1, with 8 bases aligning to TRBD2. The CDR3 has 15 residues. Trimming took 9 bases from V and 3 from J; bases not matched to a gene: 11. CDR1 and CDR2 from the germline V gene are SGDLS and YYNGEE. CDR3 in amino acids: CANPTGTRGYNEQFF. The CDR3 bases are TGTGCCAACCCCACCGGGACTAGAGGCTACAATGAGCAGTTCTTC.

This chain uses TRBV6-5 with TRBJ1-4, with 7 bases aligning to TRBD1. CDR1 and CDR2 (germline): MNHEY, SVGAGI. The CDR3 is made up of 16 amino acids. With V trimmed by 2 bases and J by 10 bases, 13 bases remained unmatched. The CDR3, as DNA: TGTGCCAGCAGTTACGCGGCGACAGGGCGGACAAGAAAACTGTTTTTT. Translation: CASSYAATGRTRKLFF.

The rearrangement uses TRBV5-4 and TRBJ2-1, with TRBD2 matching 14 bases. The CDR3 is 20 residues long. Germline V gene data show CDR1 as SGHNT and CDR2 as YYREEE (reference sequence). The V and J ends lost 4 bases and 0 bases, in that order; junction bases with no gene match: 12. In DNA form, the CDR3 reads TGTGCCAGCAGCCCACGATCCCGCGGGACTAGCGGGAGCTCCTACAATGAGCAGTTCTTC. Protein product: CASSPRSRGTSGSSYNEQFF. Drawing the rest from reference TRBV5-4 and TRBJ2-1, the complete variable domain is ETGVTQSPTHLIKTRGQQVTLRCSSQSGHNTVSWYQQALGQGPQFIFQYYREEENGRGNFPPRFSGLQFPNYSSELNVNALELDDSALYLCASSPRSRGTSGSSYNEQFFGPGTRLTVL.

The chain has TRBV2 and TRBJ2-1, with 10 bases identical to TRBD1. The CDR3 covers 14 residues. The germline V gene has CDR1 SNHLY and CDR2 FYNNEI. The junction had 5 bases not matched to a gene; V was cut back by 8 bases and J by 4 bases. CDR3 sequence reads: CASGDRGMYNEQFF. The CDR3 coding sequence is TGTGCCAGCGGGGACAGGGGTATGTACAATGAGCAGTTCTTC.

The V call is TRBV28, the J call TRBJ2-3; 9 bases line up with TRBD1. The CDR3 consists of 14 residues. Germline lookup yields CDR1 MDHEN and CDR2 SYDVKM. The J segment lost 3 bases and the V segment lost 5 bases, leaving 3 bases of the junction unmatched. The chain's CDR3 is CASSTGQGTDTQYF. As DNA, the CDR3 is TGTGCCAGCAGTACGGGACAGGGTACAGATACGCAGTATTTT.

The chain joins TRBV5-4 to TRBJ2-2, with 7 nucleotides matching TRBD1. V was clipped by 1 base and J by 4 bases; unmatched bases: 4. CDR1 is SGHNT and CDR2 is YYREEE in the germline V gene (reference sequence). The CDR3 contains 15 residues. The CDR3 DNA is TGTGCCAGCAGCTTGAGGGCAGGGGGCACCGGGGAGCTGTTTTTT. Its protein is CASSLRAGGTGELFF.

V and J are TRBV18 and TRBJ2-3; 13 bases align to TRBD2. Germline V gene lookup returns CDR1 KGHSH and CDR2 LQKENI. Trimming at V came to 3 bases and at J to 6 bases, leaving 6 bases not matched to a gene. The CDR3 sequence is 16 residues long. Written as DNA, the CDR3 is TGTGCCAGCTCACCTACTAGCGGGAGGGCCGCGGATACGCAGTATTTT. Its protein is CASSPTSGRAADTQYF.

V is TRBV28 and J is TRBJ1-3; D gene unclear. V was cut by 1 base and J by 0 bases, with 7 bases left in between. Per the germline V gene, CDR1 is MDHEN and CDR2 is SYDVKM. The CDR3 is 15 residues long. The CDR3 sequence: CASSLLPSSGNTIYF. The CDR3 region has the DNA TGTGCCAGCAGTTTATTACCGAGCTCTGGAAACACCATATATTTT.

CDR3: CASSPDRGGNQPQHF. CDR3 DNA sequence: TGTGCCAGCAGCCCAGACAGGGGTGGCAATCAGCCCCAGCATTTT. The rearrangement links TRBV5-8 to TRBJ1-5, with TRBD1 matching 8 bases. CDR3 length: 15 residues. Trimming removed 4 bases from V and 2 bases from J; junction bases left unmatched: 5. Germline V lookup: CDR1 SGHTS, CDR2 YDEGEE.

The chain recombines TRBV19 with TRBJ2-2; TRBD1 agrees at 7 bases. Trimming cost V 3 bases and J 6 bases; bases outside gene matches: 10. CDR3 length: 16 amino acids. The germline V gene encodes CDR1 LNHDA and CDR2 SQIVND (reference sequence). DNA for the CDR3: TGTGCCAGTAGTATCTCAGGGGGAGTGTCGTCCGGGGAGCTGTTTTTT. Encoded protein: CASSISGGVSSGELFF.

This sequence joins TRBV27 and TRBJ2-7; 7 bases line up with TRBD1. Germline values: CDR1 MNHEY, CDR2 SMNVEV (reference sequence). CDR3 length: 14 residues. V lost 5 bases to trimming and J lost 3 bases; unmatched junction nucleotides: 7. The CDR3 bases are TGTGCCAGCAGTAATGACAGGGTAGACTACGAGCAGTACTTC. Translated, it gives CASSNDRVDYEQYF.

V is TRBV9 and J is TRBJ1-3, with D possibly TRBD1 on 5 matching bases. Per the germline V gene, CDR1 is SGDLS and CDR2 is YYNGEE. Trimming shortened V by 2 bases and J by 8 bases, and 11 bases separated the two germline ends. The CDR3 consists of 13 residues. In DNA, the CDR3 is TGTGCCAGCAGCGTGCCAGGGAAAGACACCATATATTTT. Translated: CASSVPGKDTIYF.

DNA for the CDR3: TGCGCCAGCGCCTCCTTAGCGGGAGTAGTCGACGAGCAGTACTTC. Protein: CASASLAGVVDEQYF. The chain uses TRBV4-1 and TRBJ2-7; 9 nucleotides line up with TRBD2. The CDR3 contains 15 residues. The germline gives CDR1 MGHRA, CDR2 YSYEKL. V trimming: 8 bases; J trimming: 5 bases; junction bases outside the gene matches: 13.

This chain links TRBV5-6 with TRBJ2-1, with 8 bases fitting TRBD2. CDR1 SGHDT and CDR2 YYEEEE come from the germline V gene. The CDR3 spans 16 residues. V lost 4 bases, J lost 1 base, and 7 bases stayed unmatched. The CDR3: CASSGVGRGSYNEQFF. CDR3 nucleotide sequence: TGTGCCAGCAGCGGGGTCGGGAGGGGGTCCTACAATGAGCAGTTCTTC. Filled out from reference TRBV5-6 and TRBJ2-1, the complete variable domain reads DAGVTQSPTHLIKTRGQQVTLRCSPKSGHDTVSWYQQALGQGPQFIFQYYEEEERQRGNFPDRFSGHQFPNYSSELNVNALLLGDSALYLCASSGVGRGSYNEQFFGPGTRLTVL.

The chain employs TRBV6-1 and TRBJ1-5; TRBD1 might be the D (5 bases). The CDR3 loop spans 16 amino acids. The germline V gene encodes CDR1 MNHNS and CDR2 SASEGT. Trimming took 1 base from V and 4 from J, leaving 14 bases between them. This CDR3 reads CASSEVGRARNQPQHF. The CDR3 DNA reads as TGTGCCAGCAGTGAAGTAGGCAGGGCGAGGAATCAGCCCCAGCATTTT.

The chain combines TRBV30 with TRBJ1-6; D ambiguous. CDR1 GTSNPN and CDR2 SVGIG come from the germline V gene (reference sequence). Trimming pared 2 bases from V and 10 bases from J, leaving 24 bases between. The CDR3 is made up of 17 amino acids. The CDR3 DNA reads as TGTGCCTGGAGTACCCCAGTGCGCATGGAGAGGAAATCACCCCTCCACTTT. Translated: CAWSTPVRMERKSPLHF.

V is TRBV23-1 and J is TRBJ2-4, with D perhaps TRBD2 (5 bases). TRBV23-1 falls under the ORF class, with uncertain function. The CDR3 runs 13 residues. V lost 6 bases, J lost 1 base, and 7 bases lay in between. The CDR3 DNA is TGCGCCAGCAGGGAGGCGGCCAAAAACATTCAGTACTTC. Protein product: CASREAAKNIQYF.

The chain couples TRBV4-2 to TRBJ1-2, with TRBD1 matching 10 bases. Trimming removed 4 bases from V and 6 bases from J; junction bases left unmatched: 11. The germline V gene encodes CDR1 LGHNA and CDR2 YNFKEQ. The CDR3 is 16 residues long. In DNA form, the CDR3 reads TGTGCCAGCAGCCTACGACAGGGGGCCTTACTGCATGGCTACACCTTC. It translates to CASSLRQGALLHGYTF.